The 16 T cell receptor beta chains below were found in one sample sequenced in a study of T-cell reconstitution after alpha-beta-depleted transplantation in children (TCRdb year 2016). Receptor amplification or capture employed PCR. The sample was run on an Illumina HiSeq 2500. To normalize quantification of the TCRbeta repertoire, the TCR libraries were built with molecular barcoding that relied on unique molecular identifiers. TCRdb trimmed the raw reads at Q25, called clones with MiXCR and kept productive beta chains. Rows are combined by CDR3 protein, so each entry shows the most common genes and DNA. The sample has hundreds of thousands of distinct CDR3 sequences on record, approximately 16% of them singletons. The top ten hold approximately 1% of the sample. Sequenced material: PBMCs from the stem cell graft donor, taken from the stem cell graft. The receptors derive from a human donor who donated a stem cell graft to a child with acute myeloid leukemia.

The CDR3 protein is CASRGRGDYGYTF. CDR3 nucleotides: TGTGCCAGTAGAGGACGGGGAGACTATGGCTACACCTTC. The chain is built from TRBV19 and TRBJ1-2; no reliable D call. The CDR3 loop spans 13 amino acids. V lost 6 bases to trimming and J lost 3 bases, with 11 bases between them. The germline CDR1 and CDR2 sequences are LNHDA and SQIVND (reference sequence).

The chain combines TRBV5-1 with TRBJ1-1; D is unresolved. The V gene lost 4 bases and the J gene lost 1 base, with 14 bases spanning the gap. The CDR3 extends over 15 amino acids. Germline V gene sequence: CDR1 SGHRS, CDR2 YFSETQ. The chain's CDR3 is CASSPWTNENTEAFF. The CDR3 DNA is TGCGCCAGCAGCCCCTGGACTAACGAGAACACTGAAGCTTTCTTT.

This clonotype was picked up many times. This chain uses TRBV12-3 or TRBV12-4 with TRBJ1-2, with 10 nucleotides matching TRBD1. The CDR3 has 13 amino acids. With V trimmed by 4 bases and J by 7 bases, 3 bases remained unmatched. The CDR3 sequence is CASSWDRGRGYTF. CDR3 in DNA: TGTGCCAGCAGTTGGGACAGGGGACGTGGCTACACCTTC.

This clonotype was detected ten times or more. The rearrangement links TRBV20-1 to TRBJ2-3; no reliable D call. In germline, CDR1 is DFQATT, CDR2 SNEGSKA (reference sequence). There are 16 residues in the CDR3. V was cut by 5 bases and J by 0 bases, with 18 bases left in between. The CDR3 nucleotides read TGCAGTGCTGTCGAATATAGGTTCACAAGCACAGATACGCAGTATTTT. It is translated as CSAVEYRFTSTDTQYF.

This clonotype was recorded at least ten times. The rearrangement uses TRBV15 and TRBJ1-6, with D tentatively TRBD1 (6 bases). The CDR3 is made up of 15 amino acids. V lost 3 bases and J 10 bases, leaving 16 bases between the germline ends. CDR1 and CDR2 (germline): LNHNV, YYDKDF (reference sequence). CDR3 residues: CATSRVSGRGSPLHF. The DNA for the CDR3 is TGTGCCACCAGCAGGGTTTCGGGTAGGGGGTCACCCCTCCACTTT.

The rearrangement links TRBV7-2 to TRBJ1-5, with D possibly being TRBD1 (5 bases). Germline V gene lookup returns CDR1 SGHTA and CDR2 FQGNSA. This CDR3 is built from 15 residues. V shed 2 bases and J shed 3 bases, with 11 bases lying between them. The CDR3 spells CASSLREGVNQPQHF. The DNA for the CDR3 is TGTGCCAGCAGCTTAAGGGAAGGGGTCAATCAGCCCCAGCATTTT. The full variable domain, completed using reference TRBV7-2 and TRBJ1-5, is GAGVSQSPSNKVTEKGKDVELRCDPISGHTALYWYRQSLGQGLEFLIYFQGNSAPDKSGLPSDRFSAERTGGSVSTLTIQRTQQEDSAVYLCASSLREGVNQPQHFGDGTRLSIL.

Only one count was recorded for this clonotype. V and J are TRBV11-2 and TRBJ2-3, with 8 bases identical to TRBD2. In germline, CDR1 is SGHAT, CDR2 FQNNGV. The CDR3 has 16 amino acids. V lost 3 bases to trimming and J lost 4 bases; unmatched junction nucleotides: 9. CDR3 in amino acids: CASSLSGGRLADTQYF. CDR3 coding DNA: TGTGCCAGCAGCTTGTCGGGGGGGCGGTTGGCAGATACGCAGTATTTT.

Many counts were recorded for this clonotype. The gene calls are TRBV29-1 and TRBJ1-5; D gene ambiguous. Trimming removed 4 bases from V and 1 base from J, with 8 bases in between. The V gene's germline CDR1 is SQVTM and CDR2 ANQGSEA. This CDR3 spans 13 amino acids. The CDR3 nucleotides read TGCAGCGTTGTCGGAGAGAGCAATCAGCCCCAGCATTTT. Translating gives CSVVGESNQPQHF. The whole variable domain, remainder taken from reference TRBV29-1 and TRBJ1-5, is SAVISQKPSRDICQRGTSLTIQCQVDSQVTMMFWYRQQPGQSLTLIATANQGSEATYESGFVIDKFPISRPNLTFSTLTVSNMSPEDSSIYLCSVVGESNQPQHFGDGTRLSIL.

A few counts support this clonotype. The chain employs TRBV7-2 and TRBJ1-1; D might be TRBD1 (5 bases). Germline assignment: CDR1 SGHTA and CDR2 FQGNSA. V lost 7 bases, J lost 7 bases, and 13 bases lay in between. This CDR3 spans 12 amino acids. Here the CDR3 reads CASTLLDSEAFF. The CDR3 DNA reads as TGTGCCAGCACCCTCCTCGACAGTGAAGCTTTCTTT.

This clonotype has more than one count but fewer than ten. The rearrangement links TRBV12-3 or TRBV12-4 to TRBJ2-4; 7 bases are a match to TRBD2. The CDR3 has 12 residues. This CDR3 reads CADGVGRDIQYF. In DNA, the CDR3 is TGTGCAGATGGGGTTGGGAGGGACATTCAGTACTTC.

The chain links TRBV15 to TRBJ2-2; D is possibly TRBD2 (6 bases). Trimming left V 5 bases short and J 2 bases short, with 12 bases between. Germline lookup yields CDR1 LNHNV and CDR2 YYDKDF (reference sequence). The CDR3 runs 15 residues. The CDR3 DNA sequence: TGTGCCACCAGCTCGGGGACTCAAAACACCGGGGAGCTGTTTTTT. It specifies CATSSGTQNTGELFF. Drawing the rest from reference TRBV15 and TRBJ2-2, the complete variable domain is DAMVIQNPRYQVTQFGKPVTLSCSQTLNHNVMYWYQQKSSQAPKLLFHYYDKDFNNEADTPDNFQSRRPNTSFCFLDIRSPGLGDTAMYLCATSSGTQNTGELFFGEGSRLTVL.

This clonotype appeared many times. The chain combines TRBV29-1 with TRBJ2-4; D gene unclear. The germline gives CDR1 SQVTM, CDR2 ANQGSEA. V was trimmed by 6 bases and J by 1 base, leaving 16 bases between them. The CDR3 is 15 amino acids. In DNA, the CDR3 is TGCAGCGTCTACAAACCCGGGCAGGCCAAAAACATTCAGTACTTC. Translating gives CSVYKPGQAKNIQYF.

The gene calls are TRBV4-1 and TRBJ2-5; 7 nucleotides match TRBD1. The CDR3 is made up of 15 amino acids. Trimming at V came to 2 bases and at J to 3 bases, leaving 6 bases not matched to a gene. CDR1 and CDR2 from the germline V gene are MGHRA and YSYEKL. This CDR3 is CASSQLDREEETQYF. CDR3 nucleotides: TGCGCCAGCAGCCAACTCGACAGGGAAGAAGAGACCCAGTACTTC.

This rearrangement joins TRBV7-9 to TRBJ1-2; 7 bases align to TRBD1. Germline assignment: CDR1 SEHNR and CDR2 FQNEAQ (reference sequence). Unmatched junction bases numbered 9, after V lost 1 base and J lost 4 bases. The CDR3 runs to 16 residues. The chain's CDR3 is CASSLEGRDSLYGYTF. CDR3 nucleotide sequence: TGTGCCAGCAGCTTAGAGGGTCGGGACAGCCTCTATGGCTACACCTTC.

In nucleotides, the CDR3 is TGTGCCAGCTCAATCGGGGGGCACACTGAAGCTTTCTTT. It translates to CASSIGGHTEAFF. The chain carries TRBV18 and TRBJ1-1; D might be TRBD1 (6 bases). The germline CDR1 and CDR2 sequences are KGHSH and LQKENI. V lost 5 bases, J lost 3 bases, and 10 bases lay in between. The CDR3 runs to 13 residues.

In this sample, this clonotype turned up a few times. The J gene is TRBJ1-1, the V gene TRBV6-1; D not resolved. Trimming removed 0 bases from V and 1 base from J, with 12 bases in between. CDR1 is MNHNS and CDR2 is SASEGT in the germline V gene. CDR3 length: 16 residues. The CDR3: CASSEAPGRTNTEAFF. As DNA, the CDR3 is TGTGCCAGCAGTGAAGCGCCCGGACGGACGAACACTGAAGCTTTCTTT.